The entry below gives a single T cell receptor beta chain sequence along with its context. Original methodology: Amplification with reference gene primers provided the estimates of nucleated cell counts. Using immunoSEQ multiplex PCR, the repertoire was profiled, and TCRdb retains in-frame clones only, with some absent. Clone size and the V and J calls come from that table; the DNA yielded D and trimming. The repertoire has more than 250,000 clones, around 82% of them found once; the top ten carry approximately 1.2%. These data are taken from a study of blood T cell repertoires in COVID-19. Germline lookup yields CDR1 SNHLY and CDR2 FYNNEI. This CDR3 spans 15 amino acids. Trimming stripped 6 bases from V and 4 bases from J, with 16 bases between.

Sequenced sample: peripheral blood. The source of this sequence is a woman aged 45-59 years with acute or convalescent COVID-19. V usage is TRBV2 and J usage is TRBJ1-5; tentatively, D is TRBD1 (6 bases). CDR3 amino acids: CASSQDRDLNQPQHF. CDR3 coding DNA: TGTGCCAGCAGCCAGGACAGAGACCTGAATCAGCCCCAGCATTTT. Variable domain in full (rest from reference TRBV2 and TRBJ1-5): EPEVTQTPSHQVTQMGQEVILRCVPISNHLYFYWYRQILGQKVEFLVSFYNNEISEKSEIFDDQFSVERPDGSNFTLKIRSTKLEDSAMYFCASSQDRDLNQPQHFGDGTRLSIL.